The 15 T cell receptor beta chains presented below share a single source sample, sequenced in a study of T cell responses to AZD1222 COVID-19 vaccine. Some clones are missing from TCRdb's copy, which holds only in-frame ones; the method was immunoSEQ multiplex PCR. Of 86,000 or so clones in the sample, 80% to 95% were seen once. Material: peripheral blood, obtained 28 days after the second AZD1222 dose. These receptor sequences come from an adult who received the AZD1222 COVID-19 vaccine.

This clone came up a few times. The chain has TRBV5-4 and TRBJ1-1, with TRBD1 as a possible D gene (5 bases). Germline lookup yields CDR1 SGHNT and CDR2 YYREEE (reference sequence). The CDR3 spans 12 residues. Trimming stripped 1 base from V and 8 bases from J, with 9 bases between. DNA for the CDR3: TGTGCCAGCAGCTTGCAGGGTTCCGAAGCTTTCTTT. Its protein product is CASSLQGSEAFF.

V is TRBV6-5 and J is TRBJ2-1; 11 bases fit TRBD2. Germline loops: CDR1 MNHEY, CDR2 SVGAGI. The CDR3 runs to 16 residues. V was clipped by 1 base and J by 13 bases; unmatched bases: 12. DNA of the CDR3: TGTGCCAGCAGTTACTGGGAGACTAGCGGGATTAGTACCCAGTTCTTC. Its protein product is CASSYWETSGISTQFF.

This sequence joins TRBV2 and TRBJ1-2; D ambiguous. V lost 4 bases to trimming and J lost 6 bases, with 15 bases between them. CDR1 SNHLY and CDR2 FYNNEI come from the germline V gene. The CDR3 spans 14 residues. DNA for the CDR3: TGTGCCAGCAGTGGATCGAGGAGTGGGAATGGCTACACCTTC. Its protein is CASSGSRSGNGYTF. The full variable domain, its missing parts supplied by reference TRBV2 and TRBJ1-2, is EPEVTQTPSHQVTQMGQEVILRCVPISNHLYFYWYRQILGQKVEFLVSFYNNEISEKSEIFDDQFSVERPDGSNFTLKIRSTKLEDSAMYFCASSGSRSGNGYTFGSGTRLTVV.

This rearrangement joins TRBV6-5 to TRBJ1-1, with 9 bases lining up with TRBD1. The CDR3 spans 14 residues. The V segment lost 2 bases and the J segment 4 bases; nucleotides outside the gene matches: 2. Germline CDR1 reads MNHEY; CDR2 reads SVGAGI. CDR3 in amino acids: CASSYDRGVTEAFF. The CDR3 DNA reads TGTGCCAGCAGTTACGACAGGGGGGTCACTGAAGCTTTCTTT.

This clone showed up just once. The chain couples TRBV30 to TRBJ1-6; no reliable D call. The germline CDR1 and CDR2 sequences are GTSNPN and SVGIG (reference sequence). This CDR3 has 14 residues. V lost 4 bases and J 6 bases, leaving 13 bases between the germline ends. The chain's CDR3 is CAWTPAKSNSPLHF. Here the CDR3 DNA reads TGTGCCTGGACCCCCGCTAAAAGTAATTCACCCCTCCACTTT.

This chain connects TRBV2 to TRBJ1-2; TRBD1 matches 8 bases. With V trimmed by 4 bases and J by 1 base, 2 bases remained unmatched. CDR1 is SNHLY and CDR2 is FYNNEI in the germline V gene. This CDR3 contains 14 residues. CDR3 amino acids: CASSGQGLNYGYTF. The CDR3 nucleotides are TGTGCCAGCAGTGGACAGGGGCTTAACTATGGCTACACCTTC.

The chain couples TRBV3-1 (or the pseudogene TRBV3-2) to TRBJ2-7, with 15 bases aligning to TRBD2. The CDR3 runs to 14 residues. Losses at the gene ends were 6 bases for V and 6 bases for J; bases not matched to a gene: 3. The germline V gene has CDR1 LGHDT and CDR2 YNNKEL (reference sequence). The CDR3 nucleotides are TGTGCCAGCAGACAGGGACTAGCGGGAGGCGAGCAGTACTTC. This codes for CASRQGLAGGEQYF.

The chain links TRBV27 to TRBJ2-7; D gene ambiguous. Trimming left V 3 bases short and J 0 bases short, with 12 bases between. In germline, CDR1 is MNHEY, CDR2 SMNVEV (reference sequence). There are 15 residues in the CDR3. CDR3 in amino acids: CASSFIALSSYEQYF. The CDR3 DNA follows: TGTGCCAGCAGTTTCATCGCTCTGAGCTCCTACGAGCAGTACTTC.

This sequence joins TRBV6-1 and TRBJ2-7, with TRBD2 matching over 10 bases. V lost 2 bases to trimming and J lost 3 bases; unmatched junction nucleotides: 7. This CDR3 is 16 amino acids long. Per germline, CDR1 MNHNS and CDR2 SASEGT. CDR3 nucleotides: TGTGCCAGCAGTGAAAGATTAGCGGGAGGCGTCTACGAGCAGTACTTC. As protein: CASSERLAGGVYEQYF.

CDR3 DNA: TGCGCCAGCAGCTTGTTACAGAGCTCCTACAATGAGCAGTTCTTC. Translated: CASSLLQSSYNEQFF. This chain joins TRBV5-1 and TRBJ2-1; D uncertain. Germline V lookup: CDR1 SGHRS, CDR2 YFSETQ. Trimming took 1 base from V and 0 from J, leaving 8 bases between them. The CDR3 runs 15 residues. Together with reference TRBV5-1 and TRBJ2-1, the CDR3 gives the full variable domain: KAGVTQTPRYLIKTRGQQVTLSCSPISGHRSVSWYQQTPGQGLQFLFEYFSETQRNKGNFPGRFSGRQFSNSRSEMNVSTLELGDSALYLCASSLLQSSYNEQFFGPGTRLTVL.

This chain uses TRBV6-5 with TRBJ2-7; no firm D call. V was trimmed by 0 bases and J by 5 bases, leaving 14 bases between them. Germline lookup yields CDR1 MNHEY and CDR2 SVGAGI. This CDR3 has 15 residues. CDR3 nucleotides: TGTGCCAGCAGTTACTCCTTCAGTAAAAGGGACGAGCAGTACTTC. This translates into CASSYSFSKRDEQYF.

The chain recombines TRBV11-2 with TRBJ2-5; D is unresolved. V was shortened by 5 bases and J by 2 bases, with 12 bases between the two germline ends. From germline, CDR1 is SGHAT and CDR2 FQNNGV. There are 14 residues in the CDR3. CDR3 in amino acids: CASSRAYSQETQYF. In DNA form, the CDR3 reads TGTGCCAGCAGCCGGGCCTACAGTCAAGAGACCCAGTACTTC. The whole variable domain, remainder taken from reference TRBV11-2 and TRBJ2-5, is EAGVAQSPRYKIIEKRQSVAFWCNPISGHATLYWYQQILGQGPKLLIQFQNNGVVDDSQLPKDRFSAERLKGVDSTLKIQPAKLEDSAVYLCASSRAYSQETQYFGPGTRLLVL.

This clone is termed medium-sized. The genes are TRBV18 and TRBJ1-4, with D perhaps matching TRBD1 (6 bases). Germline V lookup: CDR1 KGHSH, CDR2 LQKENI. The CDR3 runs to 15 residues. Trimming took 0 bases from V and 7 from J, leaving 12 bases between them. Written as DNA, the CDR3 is TGTGCCAGCTCACCACCGTCGGGGGCAGGTGAAAAACTGTTTTTT. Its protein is CASSPPSGAGEKLFF.

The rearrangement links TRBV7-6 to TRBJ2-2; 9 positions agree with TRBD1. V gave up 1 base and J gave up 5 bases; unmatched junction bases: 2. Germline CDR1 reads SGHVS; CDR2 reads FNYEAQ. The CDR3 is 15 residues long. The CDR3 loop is CASSLGQGGTGELFF. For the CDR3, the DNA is TGTGCCAGCAGCTTAGGACAGGGGGGAACCGGGGAGCTGTTTTTT. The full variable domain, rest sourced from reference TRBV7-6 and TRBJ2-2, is GAGVSQSPRYKVTKRGQDVALRCDPISGHVSLYWYRQALGQGPEFLTYFNYEAQQDKSGLPNDRFSAERPEGSISTLTIQRTEQRDSAMYRCASSLGQGGTGELFFGEGSRLTVL.

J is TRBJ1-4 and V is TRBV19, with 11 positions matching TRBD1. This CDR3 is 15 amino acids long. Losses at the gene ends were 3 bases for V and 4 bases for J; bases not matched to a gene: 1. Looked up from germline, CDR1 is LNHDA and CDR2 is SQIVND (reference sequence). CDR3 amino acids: CASSIGTGGNEKLFF. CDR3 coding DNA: TGTGCCAGTAGTATCGGGACAGGGGGTAATGAAAAACTGTTTTTT. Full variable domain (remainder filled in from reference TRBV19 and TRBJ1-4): DGGITQSPKYLFRKEGQNVTLSCEQNLNHDAMYWYRQDPGQGLRLIYYSQIVNDFQKGDIAEGYSVSREKKESFPLTVTSAQKNPTAFYLCASSIGTGGNEKLFFGSGTQLSVL.